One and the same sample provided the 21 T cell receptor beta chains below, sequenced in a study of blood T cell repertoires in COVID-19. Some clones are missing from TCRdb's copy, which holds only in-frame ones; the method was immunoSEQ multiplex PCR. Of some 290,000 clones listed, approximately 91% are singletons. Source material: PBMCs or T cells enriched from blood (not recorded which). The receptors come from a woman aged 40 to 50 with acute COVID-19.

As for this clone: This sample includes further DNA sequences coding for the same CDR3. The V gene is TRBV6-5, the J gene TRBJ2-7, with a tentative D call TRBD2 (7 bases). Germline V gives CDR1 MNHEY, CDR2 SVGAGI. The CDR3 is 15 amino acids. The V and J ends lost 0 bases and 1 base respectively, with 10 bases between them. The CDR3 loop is CASSYSRGGSYEQYF. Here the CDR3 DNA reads TGTGCCAGCAGTTACTCGAGGGGGGGTTCCTACGAGCAGTACTTC.

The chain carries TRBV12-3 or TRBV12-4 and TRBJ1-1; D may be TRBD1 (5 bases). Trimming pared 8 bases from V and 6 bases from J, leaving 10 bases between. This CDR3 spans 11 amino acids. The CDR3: CASQGNAEAFF. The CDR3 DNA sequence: TGTGCCAGCCAGGGCAATGCTGAAGCTTTCTTT.

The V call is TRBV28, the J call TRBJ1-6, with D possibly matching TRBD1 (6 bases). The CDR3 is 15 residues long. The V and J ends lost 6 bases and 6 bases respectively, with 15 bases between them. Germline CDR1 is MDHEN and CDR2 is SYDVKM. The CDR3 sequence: CASSLGGGANSPLHF. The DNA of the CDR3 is TGTGCCAGCAGCCTCGGTGGGGGGGCTAATTCACCCCTCCACTTT.

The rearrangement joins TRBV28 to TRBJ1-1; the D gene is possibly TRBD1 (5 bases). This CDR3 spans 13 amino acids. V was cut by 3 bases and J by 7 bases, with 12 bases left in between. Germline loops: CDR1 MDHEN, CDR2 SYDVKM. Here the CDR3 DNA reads TGTGCCAGCAGTTTCTCGGACACAGATGAAGCTTTCTTT. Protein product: CASSFSDTDEAFF.

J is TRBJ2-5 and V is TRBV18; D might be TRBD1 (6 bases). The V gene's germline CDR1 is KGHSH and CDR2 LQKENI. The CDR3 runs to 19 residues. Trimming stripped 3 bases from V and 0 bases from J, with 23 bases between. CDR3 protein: CASSPRRTTGTPYQETQYF. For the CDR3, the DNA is TGTGCCAGCTCACCCCGCCGAACAACCGGGACACCGTACCAAGAGACCCAGTACTTC.

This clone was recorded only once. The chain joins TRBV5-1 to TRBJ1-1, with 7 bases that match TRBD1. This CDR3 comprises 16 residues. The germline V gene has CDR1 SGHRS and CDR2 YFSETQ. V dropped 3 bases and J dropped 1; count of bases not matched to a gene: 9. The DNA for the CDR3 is TGCGCCAGCAGCTCCGAAATGGGACAGACGAACACTGAAGCTTTCTTT. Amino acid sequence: CASSSEMGQTNTEAFF.

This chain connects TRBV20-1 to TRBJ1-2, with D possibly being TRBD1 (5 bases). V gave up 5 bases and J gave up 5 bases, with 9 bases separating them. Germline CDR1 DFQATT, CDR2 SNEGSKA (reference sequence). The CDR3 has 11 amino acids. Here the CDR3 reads CSAGGEYGYTF. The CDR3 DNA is TGCAGTGCTGGGGGGGAGTATGGCTACACCTTC.

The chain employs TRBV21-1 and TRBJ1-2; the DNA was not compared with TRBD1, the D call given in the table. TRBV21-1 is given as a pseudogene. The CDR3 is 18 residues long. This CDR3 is CASSRKEHRGQQNYGYTF. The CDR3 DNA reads TGTGCCAGCAGCAGAAAAGAGCACAGGGGGCAACAAAACTATGGCTACACCTTC.

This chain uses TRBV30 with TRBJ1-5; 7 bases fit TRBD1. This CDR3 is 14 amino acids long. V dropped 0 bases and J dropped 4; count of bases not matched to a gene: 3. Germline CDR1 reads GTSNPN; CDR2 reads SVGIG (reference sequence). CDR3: CAWSVAGGNQPQHF. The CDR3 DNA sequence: TGTGCCTGGAGTGTAGCAGGGGGAAATCAGCCCCAGCATTTT.

The DNA for the CDR3 is TGTGCCAGCAGCTTAGGACAGGAGTCCTACGAGCAGTACTTC. The encoded protein is CASSLGQESYEQYF. The V and J genes are TRBV7-6 and TRBJ2-7; D is possibly TRBD1 (6 bases). The ends were cut back, 1 base at V and 1 base at J, with 8 bases in the middle. CDR1 and CDR2 from the germline V gene are SGHVS and FNYEAQ. CDR3 size: 14 residues.

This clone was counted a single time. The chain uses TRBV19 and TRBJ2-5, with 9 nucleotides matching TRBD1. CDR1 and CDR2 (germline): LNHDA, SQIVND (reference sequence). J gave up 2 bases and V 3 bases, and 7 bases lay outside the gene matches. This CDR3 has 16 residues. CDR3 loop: CASSMGDRGRQETQYF. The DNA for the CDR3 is TGTGCCAGTAGTATGGGAGACAGGGGGAGACAAGAGACCCAGTACTTC.

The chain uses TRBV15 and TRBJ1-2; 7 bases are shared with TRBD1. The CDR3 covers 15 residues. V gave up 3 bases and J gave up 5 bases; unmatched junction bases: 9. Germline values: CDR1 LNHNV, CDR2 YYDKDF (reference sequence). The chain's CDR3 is CATSSSPIQGYGYTF. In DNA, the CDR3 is TGTGCCACCAGCAGTTCACCAATACAGGGGTATGGCTACACCTTC.

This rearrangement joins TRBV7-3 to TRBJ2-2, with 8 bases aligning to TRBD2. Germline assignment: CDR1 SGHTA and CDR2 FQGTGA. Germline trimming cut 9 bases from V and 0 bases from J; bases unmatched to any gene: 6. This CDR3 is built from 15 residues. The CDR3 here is CARARGGTNTGELFF. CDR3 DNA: TGTGCCAGAGCCCGGGGGGGGACGAACACCGGGGAGCTGTTTTTT.

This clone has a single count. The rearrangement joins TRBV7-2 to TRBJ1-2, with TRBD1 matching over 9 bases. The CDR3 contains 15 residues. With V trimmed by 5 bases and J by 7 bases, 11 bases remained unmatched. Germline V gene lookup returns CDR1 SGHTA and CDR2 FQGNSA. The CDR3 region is CASSPKTGGFSGYTF. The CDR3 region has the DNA TGTGCCAGCAGCCCAAAGACAGGGGGGTTTAGTGGCTACACCTTC.

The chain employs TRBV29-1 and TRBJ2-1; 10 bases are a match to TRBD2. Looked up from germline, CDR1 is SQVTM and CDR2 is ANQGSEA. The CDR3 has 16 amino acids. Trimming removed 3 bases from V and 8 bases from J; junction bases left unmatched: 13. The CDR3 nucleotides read TGCAGCGTTGATCCCCGGGGGAGCGGGAGGGAGGATGAGCAGTTCTTC. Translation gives CSVDPRGSGREDEQFF.

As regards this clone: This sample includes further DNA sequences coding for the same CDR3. CDR3 in amino acids: CSASPGYSNQPQHF. DNA for the CDR3: TGCAGTGCTAGTCCAGGGTATAGCAATCAGCCCCAGCATTTT. The chain couples TRBV20-1 to TRBJ1-5, with TRBD1 as a possible D gene (5 bases). Germline V gene lookup returns CDR1 DFQATT and CDR2 SNEGSKA (reference sequence). The length of the CDR3 is 14 residues. V shed 3 bases and J shed 0 bases, with 9 bases lying between them.

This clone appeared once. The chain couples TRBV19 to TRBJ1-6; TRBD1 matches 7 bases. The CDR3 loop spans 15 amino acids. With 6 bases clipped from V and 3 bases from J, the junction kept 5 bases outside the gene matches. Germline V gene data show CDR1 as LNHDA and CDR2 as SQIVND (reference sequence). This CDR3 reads CASRVGQNYNSPLHF. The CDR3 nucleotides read TGTGCCAGTAGGGTGGGACAGAACTATAATTCACCCCTCCACTTT.

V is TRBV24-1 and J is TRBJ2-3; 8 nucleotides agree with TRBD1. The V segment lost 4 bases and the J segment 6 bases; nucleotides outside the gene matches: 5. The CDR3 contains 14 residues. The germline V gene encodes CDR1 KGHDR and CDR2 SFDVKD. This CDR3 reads CATSETGVRDTQYF. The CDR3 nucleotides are TGTGCCACCAGTGAGACAGGGGTGCGTGATACGCAGTATTTT.

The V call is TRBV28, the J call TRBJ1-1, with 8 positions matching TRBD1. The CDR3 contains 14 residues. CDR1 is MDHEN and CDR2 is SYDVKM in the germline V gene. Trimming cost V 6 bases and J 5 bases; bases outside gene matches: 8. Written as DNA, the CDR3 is TGTGCCAGCAGAAGGACAGGGCGGTGGACTGAAGCTTTCTTT. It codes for CASRRTGRWTEAFF.

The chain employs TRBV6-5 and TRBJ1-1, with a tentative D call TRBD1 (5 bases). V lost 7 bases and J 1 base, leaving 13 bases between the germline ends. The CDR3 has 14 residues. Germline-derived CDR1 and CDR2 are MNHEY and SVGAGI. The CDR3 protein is CASTRDRRNTEAFF. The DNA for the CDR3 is TGTGCCAGCACCCGCGACAGAAGGAACACTGAAGCTTTCTTT.

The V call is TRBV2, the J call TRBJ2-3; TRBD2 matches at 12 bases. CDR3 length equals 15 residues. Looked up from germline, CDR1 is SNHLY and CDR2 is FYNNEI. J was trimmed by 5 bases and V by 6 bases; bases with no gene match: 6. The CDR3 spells CASRRLAGAGDTQYF. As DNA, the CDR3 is TGTGCCAGCAGACGACTAGCGGGAGCGGGAGATACGCAGTATTTT.